This section outlines one T cell receptor beta chain sequence together with its context. No antigen is known for it. The trim removed 3 bases at V and 2 bases at J, leaving 2 bases unmatched. Per the germline V gene, CDR1 is MRHNA and CDR2 is SNTAGT. The CDR3 consists of 14 residues. In each sample, roughly 10^5 TCR templates were assayed. Some clones are missing from TCRdb's copy, which holds only in-frame ones; the method was immunoSEQ multiplex PCR. The sample records tens of thousands of clones, more than 80% being singletons. These data originate in a study of siplizumab effects on memory and regulatory T cells. Study-level results: Naive T cells, seemingly more diverse than memory cells, seemed major alloresponse contributors. The study found that siplizumab significantly reduced alloreactive sequences traceable to unstimulated CD4+ memory cells.

The receptor was isolated from a human donor in good health. The rearrangement links TRBV6-4 to TRBJ2-3; 7 positions agree with TRBD2. The sequenced material came from CD8+ T cells sorted from blood. CDR3 residues: CASSEGGTTDTQYF. The CDR3 DNA sequence: TGTGCCAGCAGTGAGGGAGGGACCACAGATACGCAGTATTTT.